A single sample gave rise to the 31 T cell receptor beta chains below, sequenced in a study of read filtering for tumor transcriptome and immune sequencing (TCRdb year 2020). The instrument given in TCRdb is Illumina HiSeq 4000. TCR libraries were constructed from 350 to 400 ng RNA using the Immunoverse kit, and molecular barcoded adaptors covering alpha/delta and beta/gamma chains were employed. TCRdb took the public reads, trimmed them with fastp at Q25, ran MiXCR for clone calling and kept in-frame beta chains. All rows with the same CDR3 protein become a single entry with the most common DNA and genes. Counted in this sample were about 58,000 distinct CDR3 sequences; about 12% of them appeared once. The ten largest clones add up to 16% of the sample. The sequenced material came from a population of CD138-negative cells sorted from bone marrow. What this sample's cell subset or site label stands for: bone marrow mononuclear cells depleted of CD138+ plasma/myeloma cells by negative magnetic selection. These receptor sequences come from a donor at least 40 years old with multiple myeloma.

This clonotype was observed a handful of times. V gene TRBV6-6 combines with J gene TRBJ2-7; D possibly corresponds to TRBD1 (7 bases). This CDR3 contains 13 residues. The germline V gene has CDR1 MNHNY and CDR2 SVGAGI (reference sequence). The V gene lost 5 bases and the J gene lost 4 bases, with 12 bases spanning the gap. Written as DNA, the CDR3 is TGTGCCAGCAGTGCGGGACAGCAATACGAGCAGTACTTC. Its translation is CASSAGQQYEQYF.

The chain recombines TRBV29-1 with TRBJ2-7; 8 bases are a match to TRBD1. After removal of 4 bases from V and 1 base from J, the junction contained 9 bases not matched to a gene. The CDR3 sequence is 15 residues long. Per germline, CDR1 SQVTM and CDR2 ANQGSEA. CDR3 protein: CSVAQDRVRSYEQYF. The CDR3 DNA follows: TGCAGCGTTGCACAGGACAGGGTCAGGTCCTACGAGCAGTACTTC.

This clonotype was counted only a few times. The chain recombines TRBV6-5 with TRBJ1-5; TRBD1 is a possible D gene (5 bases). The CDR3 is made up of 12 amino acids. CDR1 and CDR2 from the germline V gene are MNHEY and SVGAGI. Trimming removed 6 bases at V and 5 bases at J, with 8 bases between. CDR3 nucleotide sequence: TGTGCCAGCAGGGGGGTGGATCAGCCCCAGCATTTT. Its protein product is CASRGVDQPQHF.

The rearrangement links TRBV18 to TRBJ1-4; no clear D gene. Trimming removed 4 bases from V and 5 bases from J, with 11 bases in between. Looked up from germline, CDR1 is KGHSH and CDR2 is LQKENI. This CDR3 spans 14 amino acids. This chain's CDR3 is CASSRRTRNEKLFF. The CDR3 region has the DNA TGTGCCAGCTCACGCAGGACGCGGAATGAAAAACTGTTTTTT.

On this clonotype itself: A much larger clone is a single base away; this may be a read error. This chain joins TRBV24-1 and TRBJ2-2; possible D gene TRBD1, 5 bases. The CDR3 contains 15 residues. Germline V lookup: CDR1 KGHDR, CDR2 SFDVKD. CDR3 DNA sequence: TGTCCCACCAGTGATTCAACAGGGAACACCGGGGAGCTGTTTTTT. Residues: CPTSDSTGNTGELFF.

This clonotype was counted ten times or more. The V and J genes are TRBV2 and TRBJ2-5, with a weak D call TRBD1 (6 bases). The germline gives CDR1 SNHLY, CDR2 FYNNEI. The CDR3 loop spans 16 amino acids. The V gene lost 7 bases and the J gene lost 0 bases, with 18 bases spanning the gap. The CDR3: CASTESPTGNQETQYF. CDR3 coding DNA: TGTGCCAGCACCGAAAGTCCCACAGGGAACCAAGAGACCCAGTACTTC.

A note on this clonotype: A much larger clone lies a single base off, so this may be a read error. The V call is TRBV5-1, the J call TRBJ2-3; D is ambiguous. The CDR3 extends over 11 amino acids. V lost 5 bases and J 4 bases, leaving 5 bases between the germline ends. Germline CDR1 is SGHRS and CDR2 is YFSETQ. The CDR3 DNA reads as TGCGCCAGCAGAGGGCCAGATACGCAGTATTTT. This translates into CASRGPDTQYF.

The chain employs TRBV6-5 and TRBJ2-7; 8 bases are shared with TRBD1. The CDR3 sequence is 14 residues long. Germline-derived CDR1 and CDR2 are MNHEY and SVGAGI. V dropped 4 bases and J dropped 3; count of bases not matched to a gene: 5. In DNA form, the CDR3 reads TGTGCCAGCAGTTCCCCAACAGGGGGCTACGAGCAGTACTTC. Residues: CASSSPTGGYEQYF.

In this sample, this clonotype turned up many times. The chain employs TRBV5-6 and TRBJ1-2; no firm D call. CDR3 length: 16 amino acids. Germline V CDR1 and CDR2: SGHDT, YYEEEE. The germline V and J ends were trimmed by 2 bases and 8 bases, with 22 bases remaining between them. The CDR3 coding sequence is TGTGCCAGCAGCTTTGTTGGTCAGAGCAAAGGGCAAGGCTACACCTTC. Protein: CASSFVGQSKGQGYTF.

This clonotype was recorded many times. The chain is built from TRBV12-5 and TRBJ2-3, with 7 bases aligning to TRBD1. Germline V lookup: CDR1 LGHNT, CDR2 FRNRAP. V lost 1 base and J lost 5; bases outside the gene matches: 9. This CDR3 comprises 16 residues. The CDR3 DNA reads TGTGCTAGTGGTTTGGGACAACAGGGGATTGGAGATACGCAGTATTTT. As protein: CASGLGQQGIGDTQYF.

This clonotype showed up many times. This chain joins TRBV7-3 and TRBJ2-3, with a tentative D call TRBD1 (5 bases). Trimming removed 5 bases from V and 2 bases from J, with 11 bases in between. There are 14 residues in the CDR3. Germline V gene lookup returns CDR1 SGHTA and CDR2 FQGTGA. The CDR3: CASSPRQTTDTQYF. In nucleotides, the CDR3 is TGTGCCAGCAGCCCGCGACAGACCACAGATACGCAGTATTTT. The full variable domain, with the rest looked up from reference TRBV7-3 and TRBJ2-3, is GAGVSQTPSNKVTEKGKYVELRCDPISGHTALYWYRQSLGQGPEFLIYFQGTGAADDSGLPNDRFFAVRPEGSVSTLKIQRTERGDSAVYLCASSPRQTTDTQYFGPGTRLTVL.

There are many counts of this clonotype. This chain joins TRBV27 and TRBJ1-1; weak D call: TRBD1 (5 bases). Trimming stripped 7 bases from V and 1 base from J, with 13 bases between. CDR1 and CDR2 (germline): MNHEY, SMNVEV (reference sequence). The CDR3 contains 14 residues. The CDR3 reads CASTLRGSNTEAFF. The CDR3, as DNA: TGTGCCAGCACCTTGAGGGGATCGAACACTGAAGCTTTCTTT.

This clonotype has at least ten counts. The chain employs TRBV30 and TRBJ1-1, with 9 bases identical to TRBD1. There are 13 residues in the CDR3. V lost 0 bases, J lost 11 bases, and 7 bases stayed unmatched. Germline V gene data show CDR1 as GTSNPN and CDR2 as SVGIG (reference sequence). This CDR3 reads CAWSVSGTGPAFF. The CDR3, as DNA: TGTGCCTGGAGTGTATCCGGGACAGGGCCTGCTTTCTTT.

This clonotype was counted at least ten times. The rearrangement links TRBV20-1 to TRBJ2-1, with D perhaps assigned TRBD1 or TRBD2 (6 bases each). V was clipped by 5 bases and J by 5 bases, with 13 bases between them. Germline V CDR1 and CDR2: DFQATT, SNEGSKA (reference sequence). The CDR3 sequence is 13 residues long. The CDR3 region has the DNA TGCAGTGCTGGACAGTGGACTAACAATGAGCAGTTCTTC. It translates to CSAGQWTNNEQFF.

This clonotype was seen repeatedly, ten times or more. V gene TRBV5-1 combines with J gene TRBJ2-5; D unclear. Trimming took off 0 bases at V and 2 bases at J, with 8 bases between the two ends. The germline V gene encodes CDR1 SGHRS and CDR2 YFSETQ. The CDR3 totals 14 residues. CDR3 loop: CASSLGAVQETQYF. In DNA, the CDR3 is TGCGCCAGCAGCTTGGGCGCAGTTCAAGAGACCCAGTACTTC.

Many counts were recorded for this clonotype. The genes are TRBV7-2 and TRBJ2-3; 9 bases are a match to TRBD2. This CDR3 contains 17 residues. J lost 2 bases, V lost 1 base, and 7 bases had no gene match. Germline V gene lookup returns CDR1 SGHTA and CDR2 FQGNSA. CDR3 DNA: TGTGCCAGCAGCTTAGGTTGGCTAGCGGGGACCACAGATACGCAGTATTTT. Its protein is CASSLGWLAGTTDTQYF.

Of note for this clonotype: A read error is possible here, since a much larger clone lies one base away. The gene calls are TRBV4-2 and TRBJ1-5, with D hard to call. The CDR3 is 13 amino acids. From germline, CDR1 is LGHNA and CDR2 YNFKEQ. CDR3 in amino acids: CASSKDWRQPQHF. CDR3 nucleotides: TGTGCCAGCAGCAAAGATTGGCGACAGCCCCAGCATTTT.

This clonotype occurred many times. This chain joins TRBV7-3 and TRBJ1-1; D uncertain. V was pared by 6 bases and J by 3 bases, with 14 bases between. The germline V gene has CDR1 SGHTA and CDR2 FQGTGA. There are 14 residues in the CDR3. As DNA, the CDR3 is TGTGCCAGCAGTCGACACTCGGGAGACACTGAAGCTTTCTTT. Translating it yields CASSRHSGDTEAFF.

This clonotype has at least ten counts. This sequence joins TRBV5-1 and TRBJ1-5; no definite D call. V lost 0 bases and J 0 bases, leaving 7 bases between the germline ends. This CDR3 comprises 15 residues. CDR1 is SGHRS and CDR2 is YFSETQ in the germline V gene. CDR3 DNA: TGCGCCAGCAGCTTGGGGCAAAATAGCAATCAGCCCCAGCATTTT. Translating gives CASSLGQNSNQPQHF.

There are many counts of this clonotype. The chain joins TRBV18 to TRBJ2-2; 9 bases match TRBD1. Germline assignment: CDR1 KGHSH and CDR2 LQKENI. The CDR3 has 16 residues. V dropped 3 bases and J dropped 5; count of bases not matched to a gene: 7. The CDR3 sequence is CASSPGQGMETGELFF. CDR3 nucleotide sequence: TGTGCCAGCTCACCCGGACAGGGGATGGAGACCGGGGAGCTGTTTTTT.

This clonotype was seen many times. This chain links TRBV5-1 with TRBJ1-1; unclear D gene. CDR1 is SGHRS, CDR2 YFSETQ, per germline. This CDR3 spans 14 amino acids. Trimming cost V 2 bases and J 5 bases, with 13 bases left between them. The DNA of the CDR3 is TGCGCCAGCAGCTTATCGGCCCCTGGGACTGAAGCTTTCTTT. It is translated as CASSLSAPGTEAFF.

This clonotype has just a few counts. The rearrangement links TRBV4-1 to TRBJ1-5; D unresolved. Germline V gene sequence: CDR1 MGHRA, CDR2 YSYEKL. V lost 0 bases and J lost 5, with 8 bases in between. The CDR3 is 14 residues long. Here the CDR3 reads CASSQDLRDQPQHF. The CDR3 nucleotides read TGCGCCAGCAGCCAAGATCTTAGAGATCAGCCCCAGCATTTT.

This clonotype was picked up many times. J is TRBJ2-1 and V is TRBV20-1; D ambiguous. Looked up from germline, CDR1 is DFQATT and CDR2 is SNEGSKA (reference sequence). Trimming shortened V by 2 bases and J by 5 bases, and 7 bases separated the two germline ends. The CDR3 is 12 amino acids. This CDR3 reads CSARTDNNEQFF. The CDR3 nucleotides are TGCAGTGCTAGAACCGACAACAATGAGCAGTTCTTC.

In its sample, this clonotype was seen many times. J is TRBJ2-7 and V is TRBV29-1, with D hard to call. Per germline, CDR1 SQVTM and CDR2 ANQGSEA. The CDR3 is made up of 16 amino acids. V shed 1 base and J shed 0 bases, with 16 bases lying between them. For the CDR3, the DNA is TGCAGCGTTGAAGGCCCCCTCGGCCCTTCCTCCTACGAGCAGTACTTC. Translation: CSVEGPLGPSSYEQYF.

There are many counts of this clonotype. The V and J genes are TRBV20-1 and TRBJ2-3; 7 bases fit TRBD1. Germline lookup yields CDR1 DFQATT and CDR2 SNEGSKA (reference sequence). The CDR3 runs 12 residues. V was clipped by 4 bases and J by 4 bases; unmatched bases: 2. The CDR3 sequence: CSAKGTADTQYF. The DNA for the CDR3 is TGCAGTGCTAAGGGGACAGCAGATACGCAGTATTTT.

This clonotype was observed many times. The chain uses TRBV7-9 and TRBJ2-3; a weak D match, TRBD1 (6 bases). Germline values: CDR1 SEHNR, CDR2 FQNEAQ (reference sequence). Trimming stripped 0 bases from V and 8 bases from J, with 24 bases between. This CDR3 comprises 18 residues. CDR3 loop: CASSLARLRPHVQGTQYF. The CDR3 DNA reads TGTGCCAGCAGCTTAGCGCGTTTGCGGCCCCATGTACAGGGTACGCAGTATTTT. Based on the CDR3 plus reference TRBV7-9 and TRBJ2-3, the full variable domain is DTGVSQNPRHKITKRGQNVTFRCDPISEHNRLYWYRQTLGQGPEFLTYFQNEAQLEKSRLLSDRFSAERPKGSFSTLEIQRTEQGDSAMYLCASSLARLRPHVQGTQYFGPGTRLTVL.

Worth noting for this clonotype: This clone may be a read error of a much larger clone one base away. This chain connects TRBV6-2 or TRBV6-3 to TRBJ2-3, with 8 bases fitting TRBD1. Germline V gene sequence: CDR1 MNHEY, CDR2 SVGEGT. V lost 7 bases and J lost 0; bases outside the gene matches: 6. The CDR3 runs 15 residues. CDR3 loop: CASNRQGLSTDTQYF. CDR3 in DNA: TGTGCCAGCAATCGACAGGGGCTGAGCACAGATACGCAGTATTTT.

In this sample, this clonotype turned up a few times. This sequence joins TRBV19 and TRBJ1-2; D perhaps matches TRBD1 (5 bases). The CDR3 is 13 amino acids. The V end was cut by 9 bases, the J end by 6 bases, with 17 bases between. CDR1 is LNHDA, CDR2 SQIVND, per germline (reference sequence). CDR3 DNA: TGTGCCAGGGACCAGGGTACCATCAATGGCTACACCTTC. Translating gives CARDQGTINGYTF.

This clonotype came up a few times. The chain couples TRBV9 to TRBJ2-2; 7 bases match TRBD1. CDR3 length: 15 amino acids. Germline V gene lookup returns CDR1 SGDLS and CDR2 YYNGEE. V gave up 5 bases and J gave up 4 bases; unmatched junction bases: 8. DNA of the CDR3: TGTGCCAGCAGGACCGGGACAGAGTTCACCGGGGAGCTGTTTTTT. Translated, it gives CASRTGTEFTGELFF.

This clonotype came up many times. The CDR3: CASRFDRGRETQYF. In DNA, the CDR3 is TGCGCCAGCAGATTCGACAGGGGGCGAGAGACCCAGTACTTC. This rearrangement joins TRBV5-1 to TRBJ2-5; 10 bases agree with TRBD1. The germline gives CDR1 SGHRS, CDR2 YFSETQ. Trimming removed 5 bases from V and 4 bases from J; junction bases left unmatched: 5. CDR3 length equals 14 residues.

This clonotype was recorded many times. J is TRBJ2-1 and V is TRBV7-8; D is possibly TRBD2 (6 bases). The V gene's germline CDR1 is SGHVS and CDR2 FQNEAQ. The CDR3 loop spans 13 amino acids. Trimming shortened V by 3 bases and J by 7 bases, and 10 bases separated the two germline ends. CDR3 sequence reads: CASSFSAGNEQFF. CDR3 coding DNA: TGTGCCAGCAGCTTCTCGGCGGGGAATGAGCAGTTCTTC.